Below, 4 T cell receptor beta chains from the same sample are listed, as sequenced in a study of metastatic and nonmetastatic thyroid tumors. Not a single patient had been given any form of treatment at any point before undergoing thyroid surgery. TCRdb re-called clones via MiXCR from the PCR reads. The profile covers 40,000 or so clones, with 15% to 20% appearing a single time and around 17% taken by the ten largest. The sample consisted of blood. The receptors were sampled from a female donor with papillary thyroid cancer or a benign thyroid nodule (not recorded which). Some clones in this sample may be carry-over from other donors' samples.

This clone occurred a few times. The chain links TRBV28 to TRBJ2-7; no clear D. Germline CDR1 is MDHEN and CDR2 is SYDVKM. V shed 8 bases and J shed 2 bases, with 13 bases lying between them. The CDR3 covers 13 residues. The CDR3 is CASAPELPYEQYF. CDR3 nucleotide sequence: TGTGCCAGCGCGCCAGAATTGCCCTACGAGCAGTACTTC.

About this clone: A much larger clone differs by one base, so this may be a read error. In the same sample, other DNA sequences code for this CDR3. V is TRBV3-1 and J is TRBJ2-7, with 8 nucleotides matching TRBD2. Per the germline V gene, CDR1 is LGHDT and CDR2 is YNNKEL (reference sequence). Trimming removed 4 bases from V and 2 bases from J; junction bases left unmatched: 10. This CDR3 is built from 16 residues. CDR3 DNA sequence: TGTGCCAGCAGCCCACCGATTGGACTAGCCCCCTACGAGCAGTACTTC. Amino acid sequence: CASSPPIGLAPYEQYF.

This clone turned up a few times. CDR3 in DNA: TGTGCCAGCAGCCCATACGGGTACGAGCAGTACTTC. Translating gives CASSPYGYEQYF. The rearrangement links TRBV2 to TRBJ2-7; D unclear. The CDR3 spans 12 residues. Trimming took off 6 bases at V and 4 bases at J, with 10 bases between the two ends. CDR1 and CDR2 from the germline V gene are SNHLY and FYNNEI. Using reference TRBV2 and TRBJ2-7 for the parts outside the CDR3, the full variable domain is EPEVTQTPSHQVTQMGQEVILRCVPISNHLYFYWYRQILGQKVEFLVSFYNNEISEKSEIFDDQFSVERPDGSNFTLKIRSTKLEDSAMYFCASSPYGYEQYFGPGTRLTVT.

Turning to this clone: It may be a read error: a sequence one base away is much more abundant. Without the conserved terminal phenylalanine or tryptophan, this CDR3 likely stems from a read error. The chain joins TRBV10-3 to TRBJ2-7; a possible D gene is TRBD1 (6 bases). The CDR3 length is 15 residues. V was trimmed by 2 bases and J by 7 bases, leaving 18 bases between them. The germline V gene encodes CDR1 ENHRY and CDR2 SYGVKD. The CDR3 is CAISEGRAGVKEQYL. The CDR3 region has the DNA TGTGCCATCAGTGAGGGCAGGGCAGGGGTGAAAGAGCAGTACCTC.